This TCR beta chain was obtained from a study of blood T cells in healthy people across ages. V was pared by 2 bases and J by 2 bases, with 4 bases of the junction left unmatched. In germline, CDR1 is KGHDR, CDR2 SFDVKD. This CDR3 spans 15 amino acids. Using a J-beta primer mix together with a sample-barcoded 5' primer, a second PCR was run for roughly 6 to 12 cycles. Through a template-switch adaptor with 12 random nucleotides, each cDNA molecule received a tag. TCRdb re-analysed the 5' RACE reads in MiXCR, keeping a single row per CDR3 protein. This sample has 920,000 or so distinct CDR3 sequences, with 40% to 55% found just once. The donors, aged roughly 6 to 90, were healthy Caucasians from Russia.

The chain joins TRBV24-1 to TRBJ1-2; TRBD1 matches at 7 bases. Material: blood. The sequence was obtained from a woman in her sixties in good health. For the CDR3, the DNA is TGTGCCACCAGTGATTCCCGACAGGGAAACTATGGCTACACCTTC. Its translation: CATSDSRQGNYGYTF.